The text below deals with one T cell receptor beta chain. V was clipped by 3 bases and J by 7 bases, with 12 bases between them. Germline CDR1 is SGHVS and CDR2 is FNYEAQ. This CDR3 has 13 amino acids. This record belongs to a study of blood T cell repertoires in COVID-19. Looking at the study overall: Both acute and convalescent COVID-19 samples were obtained from the United States, Italy and Spain.

Measured with immunoSEQ multiplex PCR; TCRdb has only the in-frame clones, and not every one. Here the sample spans hundreds of thousands of clones, 86% being singletons. This sequence originates from a woman between 50 and 59 years old who had recovered from COVID-19. V and J are TRBV7-6 and TRBJ1-1; a possible D gene is TRBD1 (6 bases). Sequences were obtained from PBMCs or T cells enriched from blood (not recorded which). The CDR3 region is CASSLGGAGEAFF. The CDR3, as DNA: TGTGCCAGCAGCTTGGGGGGGGCAGGTGAAGCTTTCTTT.